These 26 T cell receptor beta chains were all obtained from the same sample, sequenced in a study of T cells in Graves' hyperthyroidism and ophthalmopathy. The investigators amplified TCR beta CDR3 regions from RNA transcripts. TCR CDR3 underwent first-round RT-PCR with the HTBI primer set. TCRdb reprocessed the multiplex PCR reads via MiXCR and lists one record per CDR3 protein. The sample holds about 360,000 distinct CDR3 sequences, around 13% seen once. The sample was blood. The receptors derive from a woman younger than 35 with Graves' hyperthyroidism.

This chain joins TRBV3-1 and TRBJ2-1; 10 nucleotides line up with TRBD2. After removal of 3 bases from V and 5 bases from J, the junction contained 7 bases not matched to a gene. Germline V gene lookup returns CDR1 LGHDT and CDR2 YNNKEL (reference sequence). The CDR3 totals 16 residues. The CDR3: CASSHPLAGNHNEQFF. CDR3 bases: TGTGCCAGCAGCCACCCACTAGCGGGGAACCACAATGAGCAGTTCTTC.

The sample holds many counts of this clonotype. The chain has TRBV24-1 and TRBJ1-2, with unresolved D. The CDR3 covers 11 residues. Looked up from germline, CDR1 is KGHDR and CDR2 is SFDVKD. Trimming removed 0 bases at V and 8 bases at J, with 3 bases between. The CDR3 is CATSDLKGYTF. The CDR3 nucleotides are TGTGCCACCAGTGATTTGAAAGGCTACACCTTC.

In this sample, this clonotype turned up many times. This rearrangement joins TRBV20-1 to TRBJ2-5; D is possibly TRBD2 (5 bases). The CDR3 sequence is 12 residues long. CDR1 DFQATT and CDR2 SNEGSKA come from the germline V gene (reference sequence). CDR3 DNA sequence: TGCAGCCTAGAGGAGGCGAGTGAGACCCAGTACTTC. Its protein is CSLEEASETQYF.

CDR3 DNA: TGTGCCAGCGGGATCCCAGGGGTAGGCTACACCTTC. Amino acids: CASGIPGVGYTF. The rearrangement joins TRBV9 to TRBJ1-2, with D tentatively TRBD1 (6 bases). From germline, CDR1 is SGDLS and CDR2 YYNGEE. The CDR3 covers 12 residues. V lost 7 bases, J lost 8 bases, and 15 bases lay in between.

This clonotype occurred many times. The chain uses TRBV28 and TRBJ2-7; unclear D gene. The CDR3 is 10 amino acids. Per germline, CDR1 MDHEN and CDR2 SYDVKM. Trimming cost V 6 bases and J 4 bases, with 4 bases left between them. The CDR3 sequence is CASSPYEQYF. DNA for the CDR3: TGTGCCAGCAGCCCTTACGAGCAGTACTTC.

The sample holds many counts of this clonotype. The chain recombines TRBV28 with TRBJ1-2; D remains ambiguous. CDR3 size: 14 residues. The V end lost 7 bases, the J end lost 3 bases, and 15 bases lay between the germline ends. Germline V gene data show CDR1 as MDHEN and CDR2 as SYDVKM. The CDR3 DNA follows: TGTGCCAGCACTCCTATGGACGGTTACTATGGCTACACCTTC. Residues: CASTPMDGYYGYTF.

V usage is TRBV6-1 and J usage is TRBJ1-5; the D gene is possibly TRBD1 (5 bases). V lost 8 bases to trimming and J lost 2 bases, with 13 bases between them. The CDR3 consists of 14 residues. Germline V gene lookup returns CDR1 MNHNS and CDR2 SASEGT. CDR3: CASLLGDGNQPQHF. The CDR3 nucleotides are TGTGCCAGCCTACTGGGGGACGGCAATCAGCCCCAGCATTTT.

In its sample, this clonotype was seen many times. CDR3 region: CASSSWTGRQETQYF. The CDR3, as DNA: TGTGCCAGCAGCTCCTGGACGGGGAGACAAGAGACCCAGTACTTC. This chain connects TRBV11-1 to TRBJ2-5; the D gene is possibly TRBD2 (5 bases). CDR3 length equals 15 residues. CDR1 is SGHAT and CDR2 is FQDESV in the germline V gene (reference sequence). V lost 4 bases, J lost 2 bases, and 14 bases lay in between.

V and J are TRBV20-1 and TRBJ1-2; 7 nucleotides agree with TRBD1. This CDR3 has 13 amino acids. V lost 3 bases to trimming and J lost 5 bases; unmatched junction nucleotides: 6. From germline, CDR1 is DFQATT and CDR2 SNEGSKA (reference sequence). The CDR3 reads CSARSGTEYGYTF. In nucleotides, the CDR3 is TGCAGTGCTAGGAGTGGGACAGAGTATGGCTACACCTTC.

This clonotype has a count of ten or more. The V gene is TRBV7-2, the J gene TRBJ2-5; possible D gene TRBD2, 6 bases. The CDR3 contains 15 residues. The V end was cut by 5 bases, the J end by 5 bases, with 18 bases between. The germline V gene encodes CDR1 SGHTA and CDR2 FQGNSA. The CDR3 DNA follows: TGTGCCAGCAGCCTAACAGCAGGCGGGGCGGAGACCCAGTACTTC. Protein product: CASSLTAGGAETQYF.

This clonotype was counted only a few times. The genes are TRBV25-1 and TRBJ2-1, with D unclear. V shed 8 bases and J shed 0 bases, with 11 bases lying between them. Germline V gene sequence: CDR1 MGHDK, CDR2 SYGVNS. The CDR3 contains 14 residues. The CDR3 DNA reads TGTGCCAGCCGAACCGGACCCTCCTACAATGAGCAGTTCTTC. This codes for CASRTGPSYNEQFF. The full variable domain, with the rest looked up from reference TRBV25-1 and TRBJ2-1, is EADIYQTPRYLVIGTGKKITLECSQTMGHDKMYWYQQDPGMELHLIHYSYGVNSTEKGDLSSESTVSRIRTEHFPLTLESARPSHTSQYLCASRTGPSYNEQFFGPGTRLTVL.

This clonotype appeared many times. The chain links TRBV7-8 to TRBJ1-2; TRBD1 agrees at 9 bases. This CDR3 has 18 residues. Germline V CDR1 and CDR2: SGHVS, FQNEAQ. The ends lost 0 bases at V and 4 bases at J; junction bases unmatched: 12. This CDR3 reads CASSLAPGQGRLGYGYTF. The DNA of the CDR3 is TGTGCCAGCAGCTTAGCTCCGGGACAGGGAAGGTTGGGCTATGGCTACACCTTC.

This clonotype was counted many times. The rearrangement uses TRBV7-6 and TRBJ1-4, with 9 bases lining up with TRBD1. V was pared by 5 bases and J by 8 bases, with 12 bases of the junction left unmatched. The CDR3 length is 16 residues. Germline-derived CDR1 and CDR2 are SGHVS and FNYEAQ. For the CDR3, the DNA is TGTGCCAGCAGCCCCCTTTACAGGGGGCGGCGAGAAAAACTGTTTTTT. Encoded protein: CASSPLYRGRREKLFF. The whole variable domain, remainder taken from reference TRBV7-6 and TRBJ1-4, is GAGVSQSPRYKVTKRGQDVALRCDPISGHVSLYWYRQALGQGPEFLTYFNYEAQQDKSGLPNDRFSAERPEGSISTLTIQRTEQRDSAMYRCASSPLYRGRREKLFFGSGTQLSVL.

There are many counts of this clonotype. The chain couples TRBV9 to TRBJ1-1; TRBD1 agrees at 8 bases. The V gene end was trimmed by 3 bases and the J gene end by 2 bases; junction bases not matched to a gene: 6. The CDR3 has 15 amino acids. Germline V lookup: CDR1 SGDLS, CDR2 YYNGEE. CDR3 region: CASSERQGANTEAFF. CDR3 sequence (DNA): TGTGCCAGCAGCGAACGGCAGGGGGCCAACACTGAAGCTTTCTTT.

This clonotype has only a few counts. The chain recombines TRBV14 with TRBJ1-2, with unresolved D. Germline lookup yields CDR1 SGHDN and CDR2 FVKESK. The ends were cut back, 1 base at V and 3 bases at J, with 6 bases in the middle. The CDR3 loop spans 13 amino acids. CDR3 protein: CASSQASYYGYTF. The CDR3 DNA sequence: TGTGCCAGCAGCCAAGCATCCTACTATGGCTACACCTTC.

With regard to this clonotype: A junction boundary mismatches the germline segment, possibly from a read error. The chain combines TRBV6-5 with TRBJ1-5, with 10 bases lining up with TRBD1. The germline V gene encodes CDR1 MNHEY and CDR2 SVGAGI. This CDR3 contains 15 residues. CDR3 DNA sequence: TGTACCAGCAGTTCACCGGGACAGGGGATGCAGCCCCAGCATTTT. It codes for CTSSSPGQGMQPQHF.

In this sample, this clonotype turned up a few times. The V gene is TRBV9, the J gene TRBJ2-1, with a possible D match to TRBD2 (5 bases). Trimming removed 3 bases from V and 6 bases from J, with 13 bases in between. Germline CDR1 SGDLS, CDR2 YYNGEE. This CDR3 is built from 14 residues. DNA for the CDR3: TGTGCCAGCAGCGCACTAGGGATTGGCAATGAGCAGTTCTTC. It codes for CASSALGIGNEQFF.

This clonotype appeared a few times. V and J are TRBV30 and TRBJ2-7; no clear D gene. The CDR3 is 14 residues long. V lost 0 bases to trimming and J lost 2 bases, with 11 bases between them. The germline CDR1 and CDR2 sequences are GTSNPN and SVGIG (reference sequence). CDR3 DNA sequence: TGTGCCTGGAGTGTACCGGCCCGGACCTACGAGCAGTACTTC. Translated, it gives CAWSVPARTYEQYF.

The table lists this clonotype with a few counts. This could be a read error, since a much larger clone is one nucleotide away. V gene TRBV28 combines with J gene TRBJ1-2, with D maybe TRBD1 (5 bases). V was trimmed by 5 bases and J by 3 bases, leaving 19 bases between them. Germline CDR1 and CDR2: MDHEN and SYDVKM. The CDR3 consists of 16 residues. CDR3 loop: CASSPPGRPIDYGYTF. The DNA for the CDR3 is TGTGCCAGCAGTCCCCCGGGACGGCCAATTGACTATGGCTACACCTTC.

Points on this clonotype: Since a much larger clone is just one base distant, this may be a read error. The CDR3 nucleotides are TGTGCCAGCAGTATAGACAGGGACAAGAATCAGCCCCAGCATTTT. As protein: CASSIDRDKNQPQHF. V gene TRBV27 combines with J gene TRBJ1-5; 7 positions match TRBD1. CDR1 and CDR2 from the germline V gene are MNHEY and SMNVEV (reference sequence). V dropped 5 bases and J dropped 4; count of bases not matched to a gene: 8. The CDR3 contains 15 residues.

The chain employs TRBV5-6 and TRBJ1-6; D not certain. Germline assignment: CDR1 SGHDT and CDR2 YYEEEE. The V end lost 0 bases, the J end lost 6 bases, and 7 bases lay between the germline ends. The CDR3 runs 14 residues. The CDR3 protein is CASSLDGGNSPLHF. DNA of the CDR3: TGTGCCAGCAGCTTGGACGGAGGTAATTCACCCCTCCACTTT.

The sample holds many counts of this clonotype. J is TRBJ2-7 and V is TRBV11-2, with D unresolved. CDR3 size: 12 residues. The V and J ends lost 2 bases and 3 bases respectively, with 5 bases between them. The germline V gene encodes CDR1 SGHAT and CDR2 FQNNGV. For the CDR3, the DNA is TGTGCCAGCAGCTTATACGACTACGAGCAGTACTTC. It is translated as CASSLYDYEQYF. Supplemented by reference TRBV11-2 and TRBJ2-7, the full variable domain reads EAGVAQSPRYKIIEKRQSVAFWCNPISGHATLYWYQQILGQGPKLLIQFQNNGVVDDSQLPKDRFSAERLKGVDSTLKIQPAKLEDSAVYLCASSLYDYEQYFGPGTRLTVT.

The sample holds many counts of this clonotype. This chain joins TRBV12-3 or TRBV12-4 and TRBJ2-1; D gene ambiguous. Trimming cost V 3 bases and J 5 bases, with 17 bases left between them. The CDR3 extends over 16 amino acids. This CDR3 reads CASSFSSRNDDNEQFF. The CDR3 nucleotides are TGTGCCAGCAGTTTCTCATCAAGGAACGATGACAATGAGCAGTTCTTC.

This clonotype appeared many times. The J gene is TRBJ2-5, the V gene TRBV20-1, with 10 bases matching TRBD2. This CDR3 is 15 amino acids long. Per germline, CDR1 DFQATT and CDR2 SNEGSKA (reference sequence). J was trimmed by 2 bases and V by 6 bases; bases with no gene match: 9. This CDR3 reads CSAKALAGLQETQYF. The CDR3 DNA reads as TGCAGTGCCAAGGCACTAGCGGGGTTACAAGAGACCCAGTACTTC.

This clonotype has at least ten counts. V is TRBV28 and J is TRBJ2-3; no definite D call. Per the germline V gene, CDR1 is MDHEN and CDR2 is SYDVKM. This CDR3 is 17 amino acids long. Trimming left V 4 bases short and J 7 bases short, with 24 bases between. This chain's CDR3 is CASSSDTLELRRNTQYF. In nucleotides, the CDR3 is TGTGCCAGCAGTTCTGATACCCTTGAGCTGCGACGGAATACGCAGTATTTT. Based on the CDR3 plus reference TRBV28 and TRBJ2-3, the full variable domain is DVKVTQSSRYLVKRTGEKVFLECVQDMDHENMFWYRQDPGLGLRLIYFSYDVKMKEKGDIPEGYSVSREKKERFSLILESASTNQTSMYLCASSSDTLELRRNTQYFGPGTRLTVL.

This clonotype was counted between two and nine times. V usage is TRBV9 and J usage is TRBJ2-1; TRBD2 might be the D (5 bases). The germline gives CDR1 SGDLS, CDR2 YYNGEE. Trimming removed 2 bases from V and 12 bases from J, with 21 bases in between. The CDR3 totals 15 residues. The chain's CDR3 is CASSVEWGVGVWQFF. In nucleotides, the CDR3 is TGTGCCAGCAGCGTCGAGTGGGGTGTGGGAGTTTGGCAGTTCTTC.